The 7 T cell receptor beta chains reported below all come from one sample, sequenced in a study of blood T cell repertoires in COVID-19. The table came from immunoSEQ multiplex PCR; TCRdb's copy has only in-frame clones and leaves some out. The sample includes a few hundred thousand clones, around 91% of them seen just once. Source material: PBMCs or T cells enriched from blood (not recorded which). The receptors here all came from a woman between 18 and 29 years old who had recovered from COVID-19.

This chain connects TRBV25-1 to TRBJ1-1; D is possibly TRBD1 (6 bases). Per the germline V gene, CDR1 is MGHDK and CDR2 is SYGVNS. V lost 1 base and J lost 3, with 15 bases in between. This CDR3 is built from 16 residues. The CDR3 spells CASSEFFRTEDTEAFF. As DNA, the CDR3 is TGTGCCAGCAGTGAATTTTTTAGGACAGAAGACACTGAAGCTTTCTTT. The whole variable domain, remainder taken from reference TRBV25-1 and TRBJ1-1, is EADIYQTPRYLVIGTGKKITLECSQTMGHDKMYWYQQDPGMELHLIHYSYGVNSTEKGDLSSESTVSRIRTEHFPLTLESARPSHTSQYLCASSEFFRTEDTEAFFGQGTRLTVV.

This sequence joins TRBV6-1 and TRBJ1-5; TRBD1 might be the D (5 bases). The CDR3 totals 16 residues. V lost 3 bases and J 2 bases, leaving 14 bases between the germline ends. Germline CDR1 and CDR2: MNHNS and SASEGT. CDR3 bases: TGTGCCAGCAGTGATCAGGGCAGGCGAGGCAATCAGCCCCAGCATTTT. Translating gives CASSDQGRRGNQPQHF.

This chain connects TRBV7-9 to TRBJ1-4; 7 bases match TRBD1. This CDR3 contains 15 residues. Unmatched junction bases numbered 4, after V lost 3 bases and J lost 3 bases. Germline V gives CDR1 SEHNR, CDR2 FQNEAQ (reference sequence). CDR3 sequence (DNA): TGTGCCAGCAGCTTCACAGGGGCAGCTAATGAAAAACTGTTTTTT. Translated: CASSFTGAANEKLFF. Using reference TRBV7-9 and TRBJ1-4 for the parts outside the CDR3, the full variable domain is DTGVSQNPRHKITKRGQNVTFRCDPISEHNRLYWYRQTLGQGPEFLTYFQNEAQLEKSRLLSDRFSAERPKGSFSTLEIQRTEQGDSAMYLCASSFTGAANEKLFFGSGTQLSVL.

This clone was counted a single time. The rearrangement uses TRBV29-1 and TRBJ2-3, with D perhaps matching TRBD2 (6 bases). Trimming left V 1 base short and J 2 bases short, with 7 bases between. The CDR3 sequence is 13 residues long. Germline V gives CDR1 SQVTM, CDR2 ANQGSEA. CDR3 sequence: CSVEAGVTDTQYF. Here the CDR3 DNA reads TGCAGCGTTGAAGCGGGGGTCACAGATACGCAGTATTTT.

CDR3 sequence reads: CASCRRAASNQPQHF. The CDR3 region has the DNA TGTGCCAGCTGCCGGAGGGCAGCTAGCAATCAGCCCCAGCATTTT. V and J are TRBV16 and TRBJ1-5, with D unresolved. The CDR3 sequence is 15 residues long. The V end was cut by 8 bases, the J end by 0 bases, with 14 bases between. Per germline, CDR1 KGHSY and CDR2 FQNENV.

V is TRBV25-1 and J is TRBJ1-1; 9 bases fit TRBD1. This CDR3 is 18 amino acids long. Germline assignment: CDR1 MGHDK and CDR2 SYGVNS. The V and J ends lost 1 base and 0 bases, in that order; junction bases with no gene match: 9. The CDR3 nucleotides read TGTGCCAGCAGTGAATCACGAGGACAGGGGCCCTTGAACACTGAAGCTTTCTTT. Its translation: CASSESRGQGPLNTEAFF.

The chain's CDR3 is CASSFNSYEQYF. DNA for the CDR3: TGTGCCAGCAGCTTCAATTCCTACGAGCAGTACTTC. This rearrangement joins TRBV7-9 to TRBJ2-7; no definite D call. This CDR3 comprises 12 residues. Germline CDR1 and CDR2: SEHNR and FQNEAQ (reference sequence). Trimming shortened V by 3 bases and J by 1 base, and 4 bases separated the two germline ends.